This entry lists 21 T cell receptor beta chains sequenced from one sample in a study of blood T cell repertoires in COVID-19. The method was immunoSEQ multiplex PCR; TCRdb's version includes in-frame clones alone and lacks a portion of them. The sample yields about 270,000 clones, roughly 84% seen once. Sample: peripheral blood. The receptors stem from a woman between 18 and 30 years old with acute or convalescent COVID-19.

This clone was seen just once. The chain is built from TRBV4-3 and TRBJ2-3, with 10 bases matching TRBD2. Germline CDR1 is LGHNA and CDR2 is YSLEER. J was trimmed by 4 bases and V by 3 bases; bases with no gene match: 7. CDR3 size: 16 residues. The CDR3 bases are TGCGCCAGCAGCCATGTGGGGACTAGCGTGCCAGATACGCAGTATTTT. Its translation is CASSHVGTSVPDTQYF.

The chain employs TRBV7-2 and TRBJ2-5; unclear D gene. The germline V gene encodes CDR1 SGHTA and CDR2 FQGNSA. This CDR3 spans 12 amino acids. V was pared by 5 bases and J by 0 bases, with 4 bases between. The CDR3 region is CASSLYQETQYF. The CDR3 nucleotides are TGTGCCAGCAGCCTGTACCAAGAGACCCAGTACTTC.

The chain carries TRBV4-3 and TRBJ2-5; maybe TRBD2 (6 bases). Germline CDR1 and CDR2: LGHNA and YSLEER. The CDR3 spans 13 residues. V was cut by 1 base and J by 5 bases, with 8 bases left in between. The CDR3 bases are TGCGCCAGCAGCCAAGGGGACTGGGAGACCCAGTACTTC. Protein sequence: CASSQGDWETQYF.

The genes are TRBV5-1 and TRBJ1-2, with TRBD1 matching 7 bases. The trim removed 0 bases at V and 7 bases at J, leaving 9 bases unmatched. This CDR3 has 15 amino acids. Germline CDR1 is SGHRS and CDR2 is YFSETQ. This chain's CDR3 is CASSLDTGAGFGYTF. The CDR3 DNA follows: TGCGCCAGCAGCTTGGACACAGGGGCTGGCTTTGGCTACACCTTC. Looking up the rest from reference TRBV5-1 and TRBJ1-2 gives the full variable domain: KAGVTQTPRYLIKTRGQQVTLSCSPISGHRSVSWYQQTPGQGLQFLFEYFSETQRNKGNFPGRFSGRQFSNSRSEMNVSTLELGDSALYLCASSLDTGAGFGYTFGSGTRLTVV.

The chain carries TRBV7-9 and TRBJ1-1; D unclear. The CDR3 runs 14 residues. The ends were cut back, 5 bases at V and 4 bases at J, with 14 bases in the middle. CDR1 SEHNR and CDR2 FQNEAQ come from the germline V gene (reference sequence). The CDR3 DNA sequence: TGTGCCAGCAGCCCCGGACGGGGATCCACTGAAGCTTTCTTT. This translates into CASSPGRGSTEAFF.

This clone turned up a few times. The chain has TRBV6-2 or TRBV6-3 and TRBJ2-1; TRBD2 agrees at 7 bases. The CDR3 loop spans 15 amino acids. The germline V gene has CDR1 MNHEY and CDR2 SVGEGT. J gave up 0 bases and V 4 bases, and 3 bases lay outside the gene matches. CDR3 residues: CASSSTGGSYNEQFF. The CDR3 DNA follows: TGTGCCAGCAGTTCGACGGGAGGCTCCTACAATGAGCAGTTCTTC.

A word on this clone: At the DNA level, this CDR3 is encoded by other sequences in the same sample as well. CDR3 sequence (DNA): TGTGCCAGCAGCTTTGGTCTGAGCTCCTACAATGAGCAGTTCTTC. Translation gives CASSFGLSSYNEQFF. The chain employs TRBV7-2 and TRBJ2-1; D ambiguous. Trimming pared 3 bases from V and 0 bases from J, leaving 9 bases between. The CDR3 loop spans 15 amino acids. Germline V gene data show CDR1 as SGHTA and CDR2 as FQGNSA.

This clone was counted a single time. The rearrangement links TRBV19 to TRBJ2-2; 7 positions match TRBD1. Germline V gene sequence: CDR1 LNHDA, CDR2 SQIVND (reference sequence). Germline trimming cut 9 bases from V and 2 bases from J; bases unmatched to any gene: 3. CDR3 size: 13 residues. The CDR3 spells CASTGDNTGELFF. CDR3 nucleotide sequence: TGTGCCAGCACAGGGGACAACACCGGGGAGCTGTTTTTT.

J is TRBJ2-1 and V is TRBV11-2; weak D call: TRBD2 (6 bases). The CDR3 totals 16 residues. V was cut by 1 base and J by 7 bases, with 17 bases left in between. Germline V gene lookup returns CDR1 SGHAT and CDR2 FQNNGV. This chain's CDR3 is CASSLGYRREGNEQFF. CDR3 sequence (DNA): TGTGCCAGCAGCTTAGGATATCGGCGGGAAGGTAATGAGCAGTTCTTC.

V is TRBV5-1 and J is TRBJ2-2, with 7 bases fitting TRBD2. V lost 3 bases to trimming and J lost 1 base; unmatched junction nucleotides: 6. CDR3 length: 16 residues. The germline CDR1 and CDR2 sequences are SGHRS and YFSETQ. The CDR3 protein is CASSSSLAENTGELFF. CDR3 nucleotides: TGCGCCAGCAGCTCAAGTCTAGCGGAGAACACCGGGGAGCTGTTTTTT.

V and J are TRBV30 and TRBJ1-1; D is undetermined. The CDR3 covers 13 residues. Germline CDR1 is GTSNPN and CDR2 is SVGIG (reference sequence). Trimming removed 3 bases at V and 6 bases at J, with 14 bases between. The CDR3 region is CAWSSEVVAEAFF. The DNA for the CDR3 is TGTGCCTGGAGCAGCGAGGTGGTCGCTGAAGCTTTCTTT.

This chain joins TRBV6-5 and TRBJ2-5; D may be TRBD2 (5 bases). Per germline, CDR1 MNHEY and CDR2 SVGAGI. This CDR3 has 14 amino acids. Trimming took 4 bases from V and 1 from J, leaving 10 bases between them. The chain's CDR3 is CASSLAGSQETQYF. CDR3 coding DNA: TGTGCCAGCAGTTTGGCGGGCAGCCAAGAGACCCAGTACTTC.

The chain links TRBV4-3 to TRBJ2-2, with 10 bases matching TRBD1. CDR1 is LGHNA and CDR2 is YSLEER in the germline V gene. Unmatched junction bases numbered 7, after V lost 0 bases and J lost 3 bases. This CDR3 contains 18 residues. CDR3 nucleotide sequence: TGCGCCAGCAGCCAAGAGATCCCGGGACAGGGGTACACCGGGGAGCTGTTTTTT. Translating it yields CASSQEIPGQGYTGELFF.

The chain carries TRBV7-6 and TRBJ2-3; 9 positions match TRBD2. The trim removed 5 bases at V and 0 bases at J, leaving 3 bases unmatched. Per germline, CDR1 SGHVS and CDR2 FNYEAQ. This CDR3 has 15 amino acids. The CDR3 protein is CASSRTSVSTDTQYF. The CDR3 nucleotides read TGTGCCAGCAGCCGGACTAGCGTTAGCACAGATACGCAGTATTTT.

This clone occurred a few times. The genes are TRBV27 and TRBJ2-7; D is perhaps TRBD1 (5 bases). The CDR3 totals 16 residues. Per germline, CDR1 MNHEY and CDR2 SMNVEV (reference sequence). The ends were cut back, 6 bases at V and 4 bases at J, with 22 bases in the middle. The chain's CDR3 is CASSTPAKGQVYEQYF. The CDR3, as DNA: TGTGCCAGCAGCACCCCTGCGAAGGGGCAGGTGTACGAGCAGTACTTC.

This chain connects TRBV6-5 to TRBJ1-1, with D perhaps TRBD1 (5 bases). V lost 8 bases, J lost 1 base, and 14 bases lay in between. CDR1 is MNHEY and CDR2 is SVGAGI in the germline V gene. The CDR3 is made up of 14 amino acids. The CDR3 DNA reads as TGTGCCAGCTTTCGGGCAGGGTCGAACACTGAAGCTTTCTTT. Protein: CASFRAGSNTEAFF.

The J gene is TRBJ2-7, the V gene TRBV6-2 or TRBV6-3; TRBD1 is a possible D gene (5 bases). V lost 2 bases to trimming and J lost 2 bases, with 16 bases between them. The CDR3 is 16 amino acids. Germline assignment: CDR1 MNHEY and CDR2 SVGEGT. The CDR3 region has the DNA TGTGCCAGCAGTTACGCCGCAGGTTGGGGCCCCTACGAGCAGTACTTC. Its translation: CASSYAAGWGPYEQYF.

The V and J genes are TRBV7-2 and TRBJ1-5; the D gene is possibly TRBD1 (5 bases). The CDR3 sequence is 14 residues long. CDR1 and CDR2 (germline): SGHTA, FQGNSA. Deletions cut 5 bases from V and 4 bases from J, with 12 bases between. CDR3 residues: CASSLLGGNQPQHF. The DNA of the CDR3 is TGTGCCAGCAGCCTCCTGGGGGGGAATCAGCCCCAGCATTTT.

The rearrangement links TRBV28 to TRBJ1-3; TRBD1 is a possible D gene (6 bases). Germline V lookup: CDR1 MDHEN, CDR2 SYDVKM. The CDR3 length is 14 residues. The ends were cut back, 3 bases at V and 4 bases at J, with 10 bases in the middle. The CDR3 DNA follows: TGTGCCAGCAGTTTGGGGGGGGCCGGAAACACCATATATTTT. This translates into CASSLGGAGNTIYF.

The chain joins TRBV27 to TRBJ2-5; possibly TRBD2 for D (5 bases). CDR1 is MNHEY, CDR2 SMNVEV, per germline (reference sequence). This CDR3 is 13 amino acids long. Trimming stripped 5 bases from V and 1 base from J, with 8 bases between. The CDR3 sequence: CASSVATQETQYF. CDR3 sequence (DNA): TGTGCCAGCAGTGTAGCGACCCAAGAGACCCAGTACTTC.

V is TRBV5-1 and J is TRBJ1-2, with D tentatively TRBD1 (6 bases). This CDR3 has 13 residues. Deletions cut 0 bases from V and 8 bases from J, with 11 bases between. Looked up from germline, CDR1 is SGHRS and CDR2 is YFSETQ. This chain's CDR3 is CASSLDPTGGYTF. The CDR3 coding sequence is TGCGCCAGCAGCTTGGACCCTACAGGGGGCTACACCTTC.